This T cell receptor beta chain was documented in a study of T cells in Graves' hyperthyroidism and ophthalmopathy. The V gene end was trimmed by 4 bases and the J gene end by 3 bases; junction bases not matched to a gene: 6. Germline CDR1 is SGHDN and CDR2 is FVKESK. This CDR3 comprises 16 residues. Amplification of TCR beta CDR3 regions was performed using RNA transcripts as template. The HTBI set primed first-round TCR CDR3 RT-PCR. TCRdb used MiXCR to reprocess the multiplex PCR reads, holding one entry per CDR3 protein. Seen here are about 640,000 distinct CDR3 sequences, less than 25% observed once, and the top ten hold about 35%. The study left out patients who had uncontrolled infection, other autoimmune disease, pregnancy or lactation. PBMCs stemmed from 8.5 to 10 ml fresh peripheral blood. This clonotype was seen a few times.

The chain uses TRBV14 and TRBJ2-2, with 9 bases lining up with TRBD2. The TCR sequence derives from a man aged 25-45 years with Graves' ophthalmopathy. Sequenced sample: blood. CDR3 nucleotide sequence: TGTGCCAGCAGCCCTGCGGCGGGAGGGCACACCGGGGAGCTGTTTTTT. Its translation is CASSPAAGGHTGELFF.